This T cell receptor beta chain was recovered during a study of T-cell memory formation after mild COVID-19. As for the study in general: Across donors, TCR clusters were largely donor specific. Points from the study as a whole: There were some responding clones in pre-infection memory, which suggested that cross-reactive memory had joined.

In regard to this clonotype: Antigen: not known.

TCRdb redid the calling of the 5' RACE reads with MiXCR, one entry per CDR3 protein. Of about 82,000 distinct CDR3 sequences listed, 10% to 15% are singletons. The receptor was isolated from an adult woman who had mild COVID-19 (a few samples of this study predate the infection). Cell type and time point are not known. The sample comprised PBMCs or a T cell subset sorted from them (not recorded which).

The CDR3: CASSFSRGGSTEAFF. The CDR3 nucleotides read TGTGCCAGCAGCTTCTCCAGGGGCGGGAGCACTGAAGCTTTCTTT. V is TRBV9 and J is TRBJ1-1; tentative D call: TRBD1 (6 bases). Germline V gene sequence: CDR1 SGDLS, CDR2 YYNGEE. Trimming removed 4 bases from V and 4 bases from J, with 17 bases in between. The CDR3 extends over 15 amino acids.